The table lists the clone carrying this T cell receptor (beta chain) with a few counts. This specimen belongs to a study of T-cell memory formation after mild COVID-19. TCRdb re-derived calls from the 5' RACE reads in MiXCR, one entry per CDR3 protein. The sample contains 470,000 or so distinct CDR3 sequences, about a sixth of which appear only once. Germline V gives CDR1 SNHLY, CDR2 FYNNEI. The CDR3 spans 16 residues. Trimming removed 3 bases from V and 7 bases from J; junction bases left unmatched: 8. The chain recombines TRBV2 with TRBJ2-1, with 11 bases that match TRBD2. The sample comprised PBMCs or a T cell subset sorted from them (not recorded which). The sequence was obtained from a man between 18 and 29 years old who had mild COVID-19 (a few samples of this study predate the infection). Cell type and time point are not known. The CDR3 DNA sequence: TGTGCCAGCAGTGACCCCACTAGCGGGGGTGTGAATGAGCAGTTCTTC. Encoded protein: CASSDPTSGGVNEQFF.